The rows below give T cell receptor beta chains drawn from one sample of a study of T cell repertoires in cytomegalovirus infection. TCRdb used MiXCR to reprocess the reads, holding one entry per CDR3 protein. The sample shows 560,000 or so distinct CDR3 sequences, approximately 17% of them seen only once. Source material: CD8+ T cells from PBMCs. The receptors derive from a human donor in good health (CMV status not recorded). Some clones in this sample may be carry-over from other donors' samples. Each CDR3 is given without its conserved first and last residue. The D gene is left open where the match is weak.

>.|TRBJ2-3|TRBV6-5
ASSYSMYTQLTDTQY
>.|TRBJ1-6|TRBV27
ASSYGPNSPLH
>TRBD2|TRBJ2-1|TRBV14
ASSQRAGAGYNEQF
>TRBD1|TRBJ2-3|TRBV29-1
SVLEDRSPGDTQY
>TRBD2|TRBJ2-1|TRBV5-1
ASQREGLYNEQF
>TRBD1|TRBJ2-5|TRBV3-1
ASSPQGPTGSQETQY
>.|TRBJ2-2|TRBV20-1
SASAPKRANTGELF
>.|TRBJ2-3|TRBV12-3/TRBV12-4
ASSSRQWGTDTQY
>.|TRBJ1-6|TRBV20-1
SASSDFGNSPLH
>.|TRBJ1-5|TRBV27
ASSFLGGRDQPQH
>.|TRBJ2-5|TRBV20-1
SADQGQETQY
>.|TRBJ1-1|TRBV9
ASSVAPGSTEAF
>.|TRBJ1-1|TRBV7-2
ASSPIGRGTEAF
>.|TRBJ1-6|TRBV11-2
ASSPLGDNSPLH
>.|TRBJ2-5|TRBV6-5
ASSRPVEKETQY
>TRBD1|TRBJ2-3|TRBV27
ASKPRDRGTDTQY
>.|TRBJ1-5|TRBV6-6
ASSYSPRFQLSRGKDQPQH
>.|TRBJ2-7|TRBV19
ASSIEEDEQY
>TRBD2|TRBJ2-1|TRBV12-3/TRBV12-4
ASRMTSGSYNEQF
>TRBD1|TRBJ2-5|TRBV6-5
ASGTAYQETQY
>.|TRBJ2-1|TRBV10-3
AISDVGRAGNEQF
>TRBD1|TRBJ1-1|TRBV19
ASSIAGTGLAEAF
>.|TRBJ2-6|TRBV20-1
SASELGSSGANVLT
>TRBD2|TRBJ2-1|TRBV27
ASSSHSGGEQF
>.|TRBJ2-3|TRBV20-1
SAPSGSARADTQY
>.|TRBJ1-5|TRBV2
ASIGRGSNQPQH
>.|TRBJ1-1|TRBV6-1
ASSEEENTEAF
>.|TRBJ2-7|TRBV9
ASSMTGGEQY